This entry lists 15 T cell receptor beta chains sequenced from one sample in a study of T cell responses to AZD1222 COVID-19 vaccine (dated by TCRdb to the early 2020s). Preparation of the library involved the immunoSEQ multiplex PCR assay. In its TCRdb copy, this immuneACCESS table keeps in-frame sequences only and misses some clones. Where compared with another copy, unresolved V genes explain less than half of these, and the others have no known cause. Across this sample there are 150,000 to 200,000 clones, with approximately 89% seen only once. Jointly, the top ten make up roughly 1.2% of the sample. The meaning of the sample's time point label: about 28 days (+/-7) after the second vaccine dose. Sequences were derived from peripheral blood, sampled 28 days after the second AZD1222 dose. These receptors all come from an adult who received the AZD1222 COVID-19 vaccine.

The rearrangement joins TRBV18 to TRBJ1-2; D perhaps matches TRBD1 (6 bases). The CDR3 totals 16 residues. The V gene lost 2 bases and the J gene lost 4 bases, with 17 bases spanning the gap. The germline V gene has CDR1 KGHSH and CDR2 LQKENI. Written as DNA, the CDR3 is TGTGCCAGCTCACCAGCCGGGACACAAGCGTCCTATGGCTACACCTTC. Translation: CASSPAGTQASYGYTF.

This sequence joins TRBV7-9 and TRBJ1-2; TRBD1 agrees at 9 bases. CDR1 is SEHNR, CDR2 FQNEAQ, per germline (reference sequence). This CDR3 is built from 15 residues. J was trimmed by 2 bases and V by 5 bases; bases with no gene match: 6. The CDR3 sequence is CASSHRDRENYGYTF. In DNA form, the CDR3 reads TGTGCCAGCAGCCACCGGGACAGGGAAAACTATGGCTACACCTTC.

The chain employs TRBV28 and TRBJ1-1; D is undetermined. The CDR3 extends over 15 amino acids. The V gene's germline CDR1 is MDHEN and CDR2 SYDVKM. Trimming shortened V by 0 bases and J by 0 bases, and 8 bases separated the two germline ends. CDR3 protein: CASSLWGRLNTEAFF. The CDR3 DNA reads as TGTGCCAGCAGTTTATGGGGCAGATTGAACACTGAAGCTTTCTTT.

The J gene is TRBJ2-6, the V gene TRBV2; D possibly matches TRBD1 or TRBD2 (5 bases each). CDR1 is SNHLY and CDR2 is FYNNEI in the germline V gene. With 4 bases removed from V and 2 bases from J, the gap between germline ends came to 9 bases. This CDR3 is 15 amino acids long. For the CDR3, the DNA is TGTGCCAGCAGTGGAGGGGCGCCTGGGGCCAACGTCCTGACTTTC. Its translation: CASSGGAPGANVLTF.

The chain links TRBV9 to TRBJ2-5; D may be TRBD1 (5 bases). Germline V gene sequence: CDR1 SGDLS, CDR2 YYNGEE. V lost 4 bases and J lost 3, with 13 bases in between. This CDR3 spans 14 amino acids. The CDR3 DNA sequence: TGTGCCAGCAGCCCCCTGGAAGGGGAAGAGACCCAGTACTTC. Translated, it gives CASSPLEGEETQYF. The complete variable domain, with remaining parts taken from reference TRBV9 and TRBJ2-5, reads DSGVTQTPKHLITATGQRVTLRCSPRSGDLSVYWYQQSLDQGLQFLIQYYNGEERAKGNILERFSAQQFPDLHSELNLSSLELGDSALYFCASSPLEGEETQYFGPGTRLLVL.

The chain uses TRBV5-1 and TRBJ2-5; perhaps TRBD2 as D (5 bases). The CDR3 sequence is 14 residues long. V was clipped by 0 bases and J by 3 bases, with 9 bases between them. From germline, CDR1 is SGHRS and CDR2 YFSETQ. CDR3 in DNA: TGCGCCAGCAGCTTGGCAGCTAGCAAAGAGACCCAGTACTTC. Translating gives CASSLAASKETQYF.

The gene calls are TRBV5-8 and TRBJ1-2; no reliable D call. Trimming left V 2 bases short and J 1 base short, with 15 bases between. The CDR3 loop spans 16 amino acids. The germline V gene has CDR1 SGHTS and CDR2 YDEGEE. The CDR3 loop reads CASSLPDVLNNYGYTF. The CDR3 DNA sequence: TGTGCCAGCAGCTTACCGGACGTCCTGAATAACTATGGCTACACCTTC.

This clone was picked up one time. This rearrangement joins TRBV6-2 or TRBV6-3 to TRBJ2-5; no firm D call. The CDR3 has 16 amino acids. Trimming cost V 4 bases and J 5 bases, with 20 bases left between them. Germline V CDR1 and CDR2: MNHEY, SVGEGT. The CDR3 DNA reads TGTGCCAGCAGTTCATATATCCTAAGGGCAATGGAGACCCAGTACTTC. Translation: CASSSYILRAMETQYF.

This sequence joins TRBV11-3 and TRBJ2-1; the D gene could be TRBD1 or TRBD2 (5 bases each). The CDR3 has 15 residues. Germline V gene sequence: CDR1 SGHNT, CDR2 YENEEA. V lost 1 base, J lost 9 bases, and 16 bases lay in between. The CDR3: CASSLGGAPAGEQFF. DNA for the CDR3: TGTGCCAGCAGCTTAGGGGGCGCGCCCGCGGGTGAGCAGTTCTTC.

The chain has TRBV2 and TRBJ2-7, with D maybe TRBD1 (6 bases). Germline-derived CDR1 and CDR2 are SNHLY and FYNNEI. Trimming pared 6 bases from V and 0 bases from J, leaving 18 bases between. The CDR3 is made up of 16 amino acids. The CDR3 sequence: CASSPPVGDISYEQYF. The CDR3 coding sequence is TGTGCCAGCAGCCCCCCGGTGGGGGACATCTCCTACGAGCAGTACTTC.

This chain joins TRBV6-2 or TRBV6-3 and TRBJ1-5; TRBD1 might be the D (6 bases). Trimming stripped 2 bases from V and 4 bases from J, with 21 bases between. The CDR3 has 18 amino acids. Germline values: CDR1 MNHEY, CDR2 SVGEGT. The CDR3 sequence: CASSYQKGQHLPNQPQHF. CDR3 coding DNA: TGTGCCAGCAGTTACCAAAAGGGACAACATTTACCTAATCAGCCCCAGCATTTT.

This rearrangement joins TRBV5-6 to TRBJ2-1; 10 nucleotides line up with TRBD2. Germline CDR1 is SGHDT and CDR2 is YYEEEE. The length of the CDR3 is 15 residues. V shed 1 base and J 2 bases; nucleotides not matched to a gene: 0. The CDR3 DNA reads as TGTGCCAGCAGCTTGACTAGCGGGGCCTACAATGAGCAGTTCTTC. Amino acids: CASSLTSGAYNEQFF.

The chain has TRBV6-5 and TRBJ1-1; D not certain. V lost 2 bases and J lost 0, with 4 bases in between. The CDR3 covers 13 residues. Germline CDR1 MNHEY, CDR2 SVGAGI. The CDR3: CASSYDLNTEAFF. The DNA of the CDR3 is TGTGCCAGCAGTTACGACCTGAACACTGAAGCTTTCTTT.

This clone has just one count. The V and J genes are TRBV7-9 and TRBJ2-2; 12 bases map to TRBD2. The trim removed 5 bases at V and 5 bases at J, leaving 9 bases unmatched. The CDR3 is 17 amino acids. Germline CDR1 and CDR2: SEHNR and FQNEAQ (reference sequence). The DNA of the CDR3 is TGTGCCAGCAGCCCCAAGGGGCTAGCGGGAGGGACCGGGGAGCTGTTTTTT. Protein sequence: CASSPKGLAGGTGELFF.

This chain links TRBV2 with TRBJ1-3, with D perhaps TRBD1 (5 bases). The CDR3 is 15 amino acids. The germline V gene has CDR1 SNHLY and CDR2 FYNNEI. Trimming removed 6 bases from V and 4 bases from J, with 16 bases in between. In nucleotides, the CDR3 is TGTGCCAGCAGCGAAATTCAGGGATCCGGAAACACCATATATTTT. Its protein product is CASSEIQGSGNTIYF.